The 8 T cell receptor beta chains below all came from one sample that was sequenced in a study of blood T cells in healthy people across ages. PCR was performed a second time for about 7 to 11 cycles using a sample-barcoded 5' primer and a J-beta primer mix. TCRdb independently ran MiXCR on the 5' RACE reads; one entry per CDR3 protein. The sample includes some 1,500,000 distinct CDR3 sequences, about 45% seen only once; the top ten take less than 5%. The sequenced material came from blood. The receptors derive from a woman under 30 in good health.

This clonotype has a handful of counts. CDR3 protein: CSVEGAGGTDTQYF. For the CDR3, the DNA is TGCAGCGTTGAAGGGGCCGGAGGCACAGATACGCAGTATTTT. The chain has TRBV29-1 and TRBJ2-3, with D uncertain. Germline V gene lookup returns CDR1 SQVTM and CDR2 ANQGSEA. V was clipped by 1 base and J by 1 base, with 9 bases between them. This CDR3 has 14 residues.

The chain links TRBV7-9 to TRBJ1-2; TRBD1 aligns across 10 bases. The CDR3 is made up of 18 amino acids. Germline CDR1 SEHNR, CDR2 FQNEAQ (reference sequence). V was clipped by 4 bases and J by 4 bases; unmatched bases: 15. The CDR3 reads CASSSPQTGQGSVYGYTF. In DNA form, the CDR3 reads TGTGCCAGCAGCTCCCCCCAAACGGGACAGGGGAGTGTCTATGGCTACACCTTC.

This clonotype showed up many times. The DNA for the CDR3 is TGTGCCAGCAGCTTAGCTAATTCACCCCTCCACTTT. It codes for CASSLANSPLHF. V gene TRBV7-2 combines with J gene TRBJ1-6; unclear D gene. Germline V lookup: CDR1 SGHTA, CDR2 FQGNSA. Trimming removed 0 bases from V and 6 bases from J, with 0 bases in between. CDR3 size: 12 residues.

This rearrangement joins TRBV4-2 to TRBJ2-3; D ambiguous. The CDR3 runs 14 residues. Trimming took 2 bases from V and 5 from J, leaving 11 bases between them. The V gene's germline CDR1 is LGHNA and CDR2 YNFKEQ. As DNA, the CDR3 is TGTGCCAGCAGCCAATTGGGGAATGGAGATACGCAGTATTTT. It encodes CASSQLGNGDTQYF.

The rearrangement links TRBV27 to TRBJ2-5, with D possibly being TRBD2 (5 bases). Trimming pared 5 bases from V and 11 bases from J, leaving 24 bases between. The CDR3 sequence is 15 residues long. Germline assignment: CDR1 MNHEY and CDR2 SMNVEV (reference sequence). The CDR3 region is CASSLGSITYNEQYF. The CDR3 coding sequence is TGTGCCAGCAGTCTGGGGAGTATAACCTACAATGAGCAGTACTTC.

J is TRBJ1-2 and V is TRBV27, with D perhaps matching TRBD1 (6 bases). Germline V gives CDR1 MNHEY, CDR2 SMNVEV (reference sequence). Trimming left V 2 bases short and J 3 bases short, with 13 bases between. The CDR3 runs 15 residues. CDR3 sequence (DNA): TGTGCCAGCAGTTTACGTGCGCACAGGGACTATGGCTACACCTTC. It yields the protein CASSLRAHRDYGYTF.

The chain uses TRBV7-2 and TRBJ2-5; weak D call: TRBD1 (5 bases). Germline CDR1 SGHTA, CDR2 FQGNSA. With 2 bases removed from V and 5 bases from J, the gap between germline ends came to 15 bases. The CDR3 is 15 amino acids. As DNA, the CDR3 is TGTGCCAGCAGCTTAACGCGGACAAGTACTGAGACCCAGTACTTC. It yields the protein CASSLTRTSTETQYF. Combining the CDR3 with reference TRBV7-2 and TRBJ2-5 gives the whole variable domain GAGVSQSPSNKVTEKGKDVELRCDPISGHTALYWYRQSLGQGLEFLIYFQGNSAPDKSGLPSDRFSAERTGGSVSTLTIQRTQQEDSAVYLCASSLTRTSTETQYFGPGTRLLVL.

The V and J genes are TRBV20-1 and TRBJ1-2, with D unclear. CDR1 is DFQATT, CDR2 SNEGSKA, per germline (reference sequence). V gave up 0 bases and J gave up 8 bases, with 16 bases separating them. The CDR3 covers 14 residues. The CDR3 loop reads CSARDKDHLEGYTF. CDR3 nucleotide sequence: TGCAGTGCTAGAGATAAGGACCATTTGGAGGGCTACACCTTC.